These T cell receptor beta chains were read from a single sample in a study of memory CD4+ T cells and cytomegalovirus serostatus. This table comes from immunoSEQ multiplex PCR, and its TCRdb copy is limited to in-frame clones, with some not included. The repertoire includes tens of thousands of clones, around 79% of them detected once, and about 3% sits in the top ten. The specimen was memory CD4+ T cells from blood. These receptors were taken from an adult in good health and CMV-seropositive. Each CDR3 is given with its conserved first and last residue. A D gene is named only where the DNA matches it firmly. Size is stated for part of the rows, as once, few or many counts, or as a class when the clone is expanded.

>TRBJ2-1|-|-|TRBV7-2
TGTGCCAGCAGCTTAGCTAGCAGTCTGGTCAAGGAGCAGTTCTTC
CASSLASSLVKEQFF
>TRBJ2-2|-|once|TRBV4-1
TGCGCCAGCAGCCAAGGAAAGGGGGAGCTGTTTTTT
CASSQGKGELFF
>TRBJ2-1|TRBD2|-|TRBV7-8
TGTGCCAGCAGCTTAGGGACTAGCGGACACAATGAGCAGTTCTTC
CASSLGTSGHNEQFF
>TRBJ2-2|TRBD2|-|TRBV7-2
TGTGCCAGCAACAAACTAGCGGGAGAATCCGGGGAGCTGTTTTTT
CASNKLAGESGELFF
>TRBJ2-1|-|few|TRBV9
TGTGCCAGCAGCGCCGGGACTTTGGGCCACAATGAGCAGTTCTTC
CASSAGTLGHNEQFF
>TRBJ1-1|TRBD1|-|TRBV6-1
TGTGCCAGCAGTGAGCCCGGACAGGGGAAGTCGGCTTTCTTT
CASSEPGQGKSAFF
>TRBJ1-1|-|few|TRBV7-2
TGTGCCAGCAGCCTCCGACGGGGGATGGTAGGGGCTTTCTTT
CASSLRRGMVGAFF
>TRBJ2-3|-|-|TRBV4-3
TGCGCCAGCAGCCAGGATCTAGGGCCGGGTTATACAGATACGCAGTATTTT
CASSQDLGPGYTDTQYF
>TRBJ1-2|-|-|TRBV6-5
TGTGCCAGCAGTTACCGGGACGGGCGCTACGGCTACACCTTC
CASSYRDGRYGYTF
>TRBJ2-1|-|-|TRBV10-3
TGTGCCATCAGTGAGTCGGGTAGCAATGAGCAGTTCTTC
CAISESGSNEQFF
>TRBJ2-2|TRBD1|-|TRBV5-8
TGTGCCAGCAGCCGACAGGGGAACACCGGGGAGCTGTTTTTT
CASSRQGNTGELFF
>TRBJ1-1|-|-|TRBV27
TGTGCCAGCAGTTCCCCGGGGCTGGGGACTGAAGCTTTCTTT
CASSSPGLGTEAFF
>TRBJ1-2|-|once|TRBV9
TGTGCCAGCAGCGCGGGACTCCATGGCTACACCTTC
CASSAGLHGYTF
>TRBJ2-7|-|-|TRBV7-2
TGTGCCAGCAGCACCCAGGGGTGGGTCGAGCAGTACTTC
CASSTQGWVEQYF
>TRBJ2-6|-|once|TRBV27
TGTGCCAGCAGTTTAATTTCTTCTGGGGCCAACGTCCTGACTTTC
CASSLISSGANVLTF
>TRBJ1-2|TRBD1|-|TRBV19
TGTGCCAGTAGCGACAGGGACAACTATGGCTACACCTTC
CASSDRDNYGYTF
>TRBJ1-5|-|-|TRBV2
TGTGCCAGCAATTTAGACAGGAATAGCAATCAGCCCCAGCATTTT
CASNLDRNSNQPQHF
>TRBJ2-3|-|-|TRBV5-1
TGCGCCAGCAGCTTAACGACGTCTAGCACAGATACGCAGTATTTT
CASSLTTSSTDTQYF
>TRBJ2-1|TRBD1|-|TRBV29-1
TGCAGCGTTGAAGATCTGACAGGGGCGCCCAGCAATGAGCAGTTCTTC
CSVEDLTGAPSNEQFF
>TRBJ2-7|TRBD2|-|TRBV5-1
TGCGCCAGCGGGAGGGCCTACGAGCAGTACTTC
CASGRAYEQYF
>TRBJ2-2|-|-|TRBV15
TGTGCCACCAGCAGAGATCGGGTGGGGCACACCGGGGAGCTGTTTTTT
CATSRDRVGHTGELFF
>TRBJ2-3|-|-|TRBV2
TGTGCCAGCAGTACCGGGACGGAACCTAGCACAGATACGCAGTATTTT
CASSTGTEPSTDTQYF
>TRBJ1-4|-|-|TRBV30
TGTGCCTGGAGTCAGGTGGGAGAAAAACTGTTTTTT
CAWSQVGEKLFF
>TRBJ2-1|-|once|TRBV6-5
TGTGCCAGCAGCCTTGGACGTGAGCAGTTCTTC
CASSLGREQFF
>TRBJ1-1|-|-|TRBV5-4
TGCGCCAGCAGCCAAAGTCTCGGTGTAGGGAACACTGAAGCTTTCTTT
CASSQSLGVGNTEAFF
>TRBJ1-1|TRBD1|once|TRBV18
TGTGCCAGCTCACCATTCCCCGGGACAGGGGCCCCTGTTCTGAACACTGAAGCTTTCTTT
CASSPFPGTGAPVLNTEAFF
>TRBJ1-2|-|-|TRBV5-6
TGTGCCAGCAGCTTGATTACAGGGAACTTAGGCTACACCTTC
CASSLITGNLGYTF
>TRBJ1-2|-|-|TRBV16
TGTGCCAGCAGCCAATTGCGAGAATCAAATGGCTACACCTTC
CASSQLRESNGYTF
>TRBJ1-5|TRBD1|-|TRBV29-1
TGCAGCGCAAAGACAGGGGGCTATCAGCCCCAGCATTTT
CSAKTGGYQPQHF
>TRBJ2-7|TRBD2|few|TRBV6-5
TGTGCCAGCTACTCTAGCGGACTCCCCTACGAGCAGTACTTC
CASYSSGLPYEQYF
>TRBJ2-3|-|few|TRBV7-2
TGTGCCAGCAGTTTCGGTGGCGGTCCAGGGCATTTT
CASSFGGGPGHF
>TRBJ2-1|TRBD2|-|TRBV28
TGTGCCAGCAGTTTAGTGAGTAGCGGGAGATACAATGAGCAGTTCTTC
CASSLVSSGRYNEQFF
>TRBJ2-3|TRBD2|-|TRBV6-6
TGTGCCAGCAGGAGACTAGCGGGGGACACAGATACGCAGTATTTT
CASRRLAGDTDTQYF
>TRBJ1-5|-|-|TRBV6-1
TGTGCCAGCAGTGACAGCGGTGTTGGCAATCAGCCCCAGCATTTT
CASSDSGVGNQPQHF